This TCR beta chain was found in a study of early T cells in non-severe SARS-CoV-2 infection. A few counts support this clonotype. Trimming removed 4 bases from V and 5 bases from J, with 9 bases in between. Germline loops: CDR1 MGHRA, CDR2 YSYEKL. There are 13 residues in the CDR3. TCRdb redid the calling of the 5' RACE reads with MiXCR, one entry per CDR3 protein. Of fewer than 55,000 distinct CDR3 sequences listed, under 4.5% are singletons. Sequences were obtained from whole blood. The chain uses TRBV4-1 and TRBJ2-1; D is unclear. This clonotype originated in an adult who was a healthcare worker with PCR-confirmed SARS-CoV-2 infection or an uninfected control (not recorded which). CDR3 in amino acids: CASSLPLHNEQFF. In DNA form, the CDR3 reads TGCGCCAGCAGCCTACCCTTGCACAATGAGCAGTTCTTC.